The 23 T cell receptor beta chains in this list originate from one sample, sequenced in a study of blood T cell repertoires in COVID-19. Clones were sequenced by immunoSEQ multiplex PCR, and TCRdb holds only the in-frame ones, with some missing. The table includes roughly 200,000 clones, 85% to 90% detected once. Sequencing used PBMCs or T cells enriched from blood (not recorded which). The receptors derive from a man aged 25 to 40 who had recovered from COVID-19.

This rearrangement joins TRBV2 to TRBJ2-2, with D possibly TRBD1 on 6 matching bases. There are 15 residues in the CDR3. The germline gives CDR1 SNHLY, CDR2 FYNNEI. V dropped 6 bases and J dropped 3 bases, with 14 bases sitting between them. The CDR3 loop reads CASRLIRQDTGELFF. For the CDR3, the DNA is TGTGCCAGCAGATTAATCCGACAGGACACCGGGGAGCTGTTTTTT.

This chain joins TRBV7-9 and TRBJ2-3; D is unresolved. The V end was cut by 5 bases, the J end by 4 bases, with 7 bases between. The CDR3 loop spans 12 amino acids. Germline CDR1 SEHNR, CDR2 FQNEAQ (reference sequence). The CDR3 region is CASSQAPDTQYF. Here the CDR3 DNA reads TGTGCCAGCAGCCAAGCACCAGATACGCAGTATTTT.

V is TRBV7-2 and J is TRBJ2-1; 7 nucleotides align to TRBD1. This CDR3 has 15 amino acids. Germline V lookup: CDR1 SGHTA, CDR2 FQGNSA. With V trimmed by 5 bases and J by 4 bases, 8 bases remained unmatched. The DNA of the CDR3 is TGTGCCAGCAGCCAGGGGGTTGTCGTTTACAATGAGCAGTTCTTC. This sequence encodes CASSQGVVVYNEQFF.

The chain joins TRBV11-2 to TRBJ1-4; perhaps TRBD1 as D (6 bases). Between the trimmed V and J ends, which lost 2 bases and 1 base, there was a span of 8 bases. The CDR3 length is 15 residues. Germline V gene data show CDR1 as SGHAT and CDR2 as FQNNGV. The CDR3 reads CASSLLGQTNEKLFF. The DNA for the CDR3 is TGTGCCAGCAGCTTATTGGGACAAACTAATGAAAAACTGTTTTTT.

The gene calls are TRBV30 and TRBJ2-2, with D possibly TRBD1 on 6 matching bases. The CDR3 sequence is 15 residues long. V was pared by 5 bases and J by 4 bases, with 17 bases between. CDR1 is GTSNPN and CDR2 is SVGIG in the germline V gene (reference sequence). The chain's CDR3 is CAWDVVRGPTGELFF. The CDR3 DNA follows: TGTGCCTGGGACGTTGTCAGGGGTCCCACCGGGGAGCTGTTTTTT.

The chain links TRBV4-3 to TRBJ2-7; TRBD2 matches 8 bases. V trimming: 3 bases; J trimming: 0 bases; junction bases outside the gene matches: 4. Germline values: CDR1 LGHNA, CDR2 YSLEER. The CDR3 spans 15 residues. The CDR3 is CASSQERGHSYEQYF. CDR3 sequence (DNA): TGCGCCAGCAGCCAGGAGCGGGGGCACTCCTACGAGCAGTACTTC.

Written as DNA, the CDR3 is TGTGCCAGCAGCCTATCGGACAGATCTGGAAACACCATATATTTT. Its translation is CASSLSDRSGNTIYF. The chain couples TRBV6-5 to TRBJ1-3; TRBD1 might be the D (6 bases). The CDR3 covers 15 residues. The germline V and J ends were trimmed by 6 bases and 1 base, with 13 bases remaining between them. Per germline, CDR1 MNHEY and CDR2 SVGAGI.

The gene calls are TRBV4-2 and TRBJ2-3; weak D call: TRBD2 (6 bases). Germline V gene lookup returns CDR1 LGHNA and CDR2 YNFKEQ. CDR3 length equals 15 residues. The V end lost 1 base, the J end lost 1 base, and 9 bases lay between the germline ends. CDR3 coding DNA: TGTGCCAGCAGCCAAGGACTAGAAGGCACAGATACGCAGTATTTT. It specifies CASSQGLEGTDTQYF.

This clone was recorded once. The CDR3 protein is CASSHHEAHEQFF. The CDR3 nucleotides are TGTGCCAGCAGTCATCATGAGGCCCATGAGCAGTTCTTC. V usage is TRBV7-2 and J usage is TRBJ2-1; D gene uncertain. CDR3 length: 13 amino acids. Germline values: CDR1 SGHTA, CDR2 FQGNSA. Trimming shortened V by 6 bases and J by 8 bases, and 14 bases separated the two germline ends.

This sequence joins TRBV27 and TRBJ2-2, with 9 bases lining up with TRBD1. Losses at the gene ends were 6 bases for V and 6 bases for J; bases not matched to a gene: 8. CDR3 length equals 15 residues. Germline CDR1 and CDR2: MNHEY and SMNVEV (reference sequence). Here the CDR3 reads CASRQGASLAGELFF. The CDR3 DNA reads as TGTGCCAGCAGACAGGGGGCGAGTTTGGCCGGGGAGCTGTTTTTT.

The chain has TRBV6-6 and TRBJ2-3; perhaps TRBD2 as D (5 bases). CDR1 and CDR2 from the germline V gene are MNHNY and SVGAGI (reference sequence). This CDR3 comprises 12 residues. V dropped 9 bases and J dropped 9 bases, with 16 bases sitting between them. CDR3 in DNA: TGTGCCAGTAACAGTGAGGGCCCGACGCAGTATTTT. Protein sequence: CASNSEGPTQYF.

The chain carries TRBV4-3 and TRBJ1-4; 8 bases align to TRBD1. Germline trimming cut 0 bases from V and 4 bases from J; bases unmatched to any gene: 4. The CDR3 runs 16 residues. The V gene's germline CDR1 is LGHNA and CDR2 YSLEER. The CDR3 protein is CASSQDQGADNEKLFF. The DNA of the CDR3 is TGCGCCAGCAGCCAAGATCAGGGGGCTGATAATGAAAAACTGTTTTTT.

V usage is TRBV11-2 and J usage is TRBJ2-3, with 7 nucleotides matching TRBD2. Germline loops: CDR1 SGHAT, CDR2 FQNNGV. V lost 3 bases to trimming and J lost 3 bases; unmatched junction nucleotides: 3. This CDR3 comprises 14 residues. The DNA for the CDR3 is TGTGCCAGCAGCTTGGCCGGGGGGACAGATACGCAGTATTTT. This gives the protein CASSLAGGTDTQYF.

The chain is built from TRBV9 and TRBJ1-4, with 7 nucleotides matching TRBD1. V gave up 0 bases and J gave up 8 bases; unmatched junction bases: 10. From germline, CDR1 is SGDLS and CDR2 YYNGEE. This CDR3 spans 16 amino acids. This CDR3 is CASSVGVRGSREKLFF. The CDR3 DNA follows: TGTGCCAGCAGCGTAGGAGTCAGGGGGTCGCGGGAAAAACTGTTTTTT.

The chain links TRBV27 to TRBJ2-3; tentatively, D is TRBD1 (6 bases). CDR3 length equals 14 residues. Per germline, CDR1 MNHEY and CDR2 SMNVEV (reference sequence). Trimming cost V 4 bases and J 3 bases, with 11 bases left between them. The CDR3 protein is CASSYRAGTDTQYF. The CDR3 DNA reads TGTGCCAGCAGTTACAGGGCGGGTACAGATACGCAGTATTTT.

The rearrangement joins TRBV27 to TRBJ2-3, with a weak D call TRBD1 (5 bases). The germline CDR1 and CDR2 sequences are MNHEY and SMNVEV (reference sequence). The CDR3 length is 15 residues. The ends were cut back, 6 bases at V and 2 bases at J, with 15 bases in the middle. CDR3 sequence: CASSWKKGLTDTQYF. CDR3 nucleotides: TGTGCCAGCAGCTGGAAAAAGGGGCTCACAGATACGCAGTATTTT.

In DNA, the CDR3 is TGTGCCAGTAGTGCCTCGGACAGCCCTAACTATGGCTACACCTTC. Protein product: CASSASDSPNYGYTF. The chain has TRBV19 and TRBJ1-2; the D gene is possibly TRBD1 (6 bases). The CDR3 length is 15 residues. The germline CDR1 and CDR2 sequences are LNHDA and SQIVND (reference sequence). V lost 5 bases to trimming and J lost 0 bases, with 13 bases between them.

This chain connects TRBV19 to TRBJ2-1; 10 nucleotides align to TRBD2. Trimming removed 4 bases from V and 4 bases from J; junction bases left unmatched: 4. The germline gives CDR1 LNHDA, CDR2 SQIVND (reference sequence). CDR3 size: 15 residues. The CDR3 protein is CASSTSGGKYNEQFF. Here the CDR3 DNA reads TGTGCCAGTAGTACTAGCGGGGGAAAATACAATGAGCAGTTCTTC.

CDR3 DNA sequence: TGTGCCAGCAGTGAAGCCGGGACAGAAAATCAGCCCCAGCATTTT. The encoded protein is CASSEAGTENQPQHF. The V call is TRBV2, the J call TRBJ1-5, with TRBD1 matching 7 bases. V trimming: 0 bases; J trimming: 4 bases; junction bases outside the gene matches: 3. CDR3 length equals 15 residues. Germline loops: CDR1 SNHLY, CDR2 FYNNEI.

The rearrangement joins TRBV29-1 to TRBJ2-1, with a possible D match to TRBD2 (5 bases). The V end lost 6 bases, the J end lost 7 bases, and 19 bases lay between the germline ends. There are 14 residues in the CDR3. Germline V gene sequence: CDR1 SQVTM, CDR2 ANQGSEA. CDR3: CSVESPREGNEQFF. The CDR3 DNA sequence: TGCAGCGTCGAGAGCCCTCGAGAGGGTAATGAGCAGTTCTTC.

V and J are TRBV18 and TRBJ1-2; TRBD1 agrees at 7 bases. V was clipped by 2 bases and J by 0 bases; unmatched bases: 6. This CDR3 has 16 residues. The germline V gene has CDR1 KGHSH and CDR2 LQKENI. The CDR3: CASSPRQGDANYGYTF. The CDR3 coding sequence is TGTGCCAGCTCACCAAGACAGGGAGACGCTAACTATGGCTACACCTTC.

The V and J genes are TRBV7-2 and TRBJ2-3; 12 positions agree with TRBD2. Germline CDR1 reads SGHTA; CDR2 reads FQGNSA. The CDR3 consists of 17 residues. V was clipped by 4 bases and J by 2 bases; unmatched bases: 7. CDR3 nucleotide sequence: TGTGCCAGCAGCTCAAAAGGACTAGCGGGGCTCACAGATACGCAGTATTTT. It yields the protein CASSSKGLAGLTDTQYF. Full variable domain (missing parts from reference TRBV7-2 and TRBJ2-3): GAGVSQSPSNKVTEKGKDVELRCDPISGHTALYWYRQSLGQGLEFLIYFQGNSAPDKSGLPSDRFSAERTGGSVSTLTIQRTQQEDSAVYLCASSSKGLAGLTDTQYFGPGTRLTVL.

V usage is TRBV5-8 and J usage is TRBJ1-2; no definite D call. The CDR3 has 15 residues. The V gene's germline CDR1 is SGHTS and CDR2 YDEGEE. With 3 bases removed from V and 4 bases from J, the gap between germline ends came to 16 bases. The CDR3 nucleotides read TGTGCCAGCAGCTACGAAACCGGGAGCCTCTATGGCTACACCTTC. Its translation is CASSYETGSLYGYTF.